These 21 T cell receptor beta chains were all obtained from the same sample, sequenced in a study of graft-versus-host responses after intestinal transplantation (dated by TCRdb to 2020 to 2023). The library was generated by the immunoSEQ multiplex PCR assay. The clones in this table, taken by TCRdb from immuneACCESS, are in-frame only. Not every clone is retained; where verified, under half of the shortfall comes from an unresolved V gene, and the cause of the rest is unknown. This sample has fewer than 90,000 clones in its table, and 94% of those were observed once. The ten largest clones add up to approximately 0.2% of the sample. These receptors' targets are unknown. The label giving this sample's time point can be read as: cells obtained before transplantation from donor or recipient. The source was unstimulated CD4+ T cells sorted from spleen or lymph node cells, collected before transplant. The receptors were gathered from a human donor who was the organ donor for an intestinal transplant.

The genes are TRBV5-4 and TRBJ2-1, with 9 positions matching TRBD2. This CDR3 is built from 15 residues. With V trimmed by 5 bases and J by 1 base, 4 bases remained unmatched. Germline loops: CDR1 SGHNT, CDR2 YYREEE (reference sequence). In nucleotides, the CDR3 is TGTGCCAGCAGTTCGACTAGCGGTTCCTACAATGAGCAGTTCTTC. It yields the protein CASSSTSGSYNEQFF.

This rearrangement joins TRBV5-4 to TRBJ2-5; no clear D. Between the trimmed V and J ends, which lost 0 bases and 3 bases, there was a span of 12 bases. CDR3 length equals 15 residues. The V gene's germline CDR1 is SGHNT and CDR2 YYREEE (reference sequence). Written as DNA, the CDR3 is TGTGCCAGCAGCTTGGCCATGGGCTACGAAGAGACCCAGTACTTC. Protein sequence: CASSLAMGYEETQYF.

The chain uses TRBV7-2 and TRBJ2-1, with D uncertain. Per germline, CDR1 SGHTA and CDR2 FQGNSA. CDR3 length: 12 amino acids. Trimming pared 2 bases from V and 5 bases from J, leaving 4 bases between. The CDR3 protein is CASSLSHNEQFF. Here the CDR3 DNA reads TGTGCCAGCAGCTTATCCCACAATGAGCAGTTCTTC.

V and J are TRBV6-5 and TRBJ1-5; a possible D gene is TRBD1 (5 bases). V lost 6 bases and J lost 7, with 13 bases in between. Germline V gene data show CDR1 as MNHEY and CDR2 as SVGAGI. The CDR3 consists of 13 residues. Written as DNA, the CDR3 is TGTGCCAGCAGAGCGCAGGGCTCACAGCCCCAGCATTTT. Its translation: CASRAQGSQPQHF.

The chain links TRBV5-1 to TRBJ1-2; D is undetermined. CDR1 is SGHRS and CDR2 is YFSETQ in the germline V gene. V lost 0 bases to trimming and J lost 4 bases, with 13 bases between them. CDR3 length: 15 residues. CDR3 sequence reads: CASSLAQHRGYGYTF. The CDR3, as DNA: TGCGCCAGCAGCTTGGCCCAGCACCGGGGCTATGGCTACACCTTC.

The V call is TRBV5-1, the J call TRBJ2-5; no clear D. Trimming cost V 1 base and J 5 bases, with 9 bases left between them. The CDR3 is 13 residues long. CDR1 SGHRS and CDR2 YFSETQ come from the germline V gene. The CDR3 coding sequence is TGCGCCAGCAGCTTGTTAGAAACGGAGACCCAGTACTTC. Translated: CASSLLETETQYF.

The chain employs TRBV6-5 and TRBJ1-1; D ambiguous. CDR3 size: 13 residues. Trimming pared 3 bases from V and 0 bases from J, leaving 5 bases between. Germline values: CDR1 MNHEY, CDR2 SVGAGI. The DNA for the CDR3 is TGTGCCAGCAGTTATACAGTGAACACTGAAGCTTTCTTT. It encodes CASSYTVNTEAFF.

The rearrangement joins TRBV30 to TRBJ2-7, with D possibly matching TRBD1 (5 bases). The V gene's germline CDR1 is GTSNPN and CDR2 SVGIG (reference sequence). CDR3 size: 13 residues. V gave up 3 bases and J gave up 5 bases, with 14 bases separating them. CDR3 in DNA: TGTGCCTGGAGCGGAGACAGTTTTAACGAGCAGTACTTC. As protein: CAWSGDSFNEQYF.

V is TRBV28 and J is TRBJ1-6; D remains unclear. Germline loops: CDR1 MDHEN, CDR2 SYDVKM. CDR3 length equals 12 residues. The V end was cut by 5 bases, the J end by 5 bases, with 4 bases between. CDR3 amino acids: CASSANNSPLHF. The CDR3 coding sequence is TGTGCCAGCAGTGCGAATAATTCACCCCTCCACTTT.

V is TRBV18 and J is TRBJ2-3, with no clear D. CDR1 and CDR2 (germline): KGHSH, LQKENI. Between the trimmed V and J ends, which lost 4 bases and 5 bases, there was a span of 10 bases. This CDR3 is built from 13 residues. The CDR3 DNA follows: TGTGCCAGCTCACTCGCAGGATTAGATACGCAGTATTTT. It encodes CASSLAGLDTQYF.

The CDR3 DNA sequence: TGTGCCAGCAGTGTCAGGGGGTCCACCTACGAGCAGTACTTC. Protein product: CASSVRGSTYEQYF. The chain couples TRBV6-1 to TRBJ2-7, with 7 positions matching TRBD1. V trimming: 4 bases; J trimming: 2 bases; junction bases outside the gene matches: 5. Germline V gene data show CDR1 as MNHNS and CDR2 as SASEGT. This CDR3 is 14 amino acids long.

The genes are TRBV5-1 and TRBJ2-7; 9 bases agree with TRBD1. The CDR3 spans 16 residues. Germline-derived CDR1 and CDR2 are SGHRS and YFSETQ. The trim removed 1 base at V and 1 base at J, leaving 6 bases unmatched. The CDR3 DNA is TGCGCCAGCAGCTTGTTGGGGACAGGGCTTTCCTACGAGCAGTACTTC. Translating it yields CASSLLGTGLSYEQYF. The full variable domain, in which reference TRBV5-1 and TRBJ2-7 provide the parts outside the CDR3, is KAGVTQTPRYLIKTRGQQVTLSCSPISGHRSVSWYQQTPGQGLQFLFEYFSETQRNKGNFPGRFSGRQFSNSRSEMNVSTLELGDSALYLCASSLLGTGLSYEQYFGPGTRLTVT.

CDR3 loop: CASSLDRVNYGYTF. The CDR3 DNA follows: TGCGCCAGCAGCCTGGACAGGGTAAACTATGGCTACACCTTC. The chain links TRBV4-1 to TRBJ1-2; TRBD1 agrees at 8 bases. Trimming cost V 4 bases and J 2 bases; bases outside gene matches: 3. CDR1 and CDR2 from the germline V gene are MGHRA and YSYEKL. This CDR3 contains 14 residues.

The CDR3 DNA reads TGCGCCAGCAGCTACCAGGGACGCCAGCCCCAGCATTTT. The encoded protein is CASSYQGRQPQHF. The gene calls are TRBV5-1 and TRBJ1-5, with D possibly being TRBD1 (5 bases). This CDR3 region has 13 residues. Trimming left V 3 bases short and J 7 bases short, with 11 bases between. CDR1 and CDR2 from the germline V gene are SGHRS and YFSETQ.

This chain joins TRBV7-2 and TRBJ2-7; D not resolved. Trimming cost V 2 bases and J 2 bases, with 7 bases left between them. Germline V gene data show CDR1 as SGHTA and CDR2 as FQGNSA. The CDR3 is 13 residues long. This CDR3 reads CASSLHQTYEQYF. The CDR3 DNA reads TGTGCCAGCAGCTTACACCAGACCTACGAGCAGTACTTC.

The CDR3 region is CASSRESWSYEQYF. The CDR3 bases are TGCGCCAGCAGCCGAGAATCGTGGTCCTACGAGCAGTACTTC. The chain has TRBV5-1 and TRBJ2-7; D not certain. The germline gives CDR1 SGHRS, CDR2 YFSETQ. V lost 4 bases, J lost 1 base, and 12 bases lay in between. This CDR3 contains 14 residues. Variable domain in full (rest from reference TRBV5-1 and TRBJ2-7): KAGVTQTPRYLIKTRGQQVTLSCSPISGHRSVSWYQQTPGQGLQFLFEYFSETQRNKGNFPGRFSGRQFSNSRSEMNVSTLELGDSALYLCASSRESWSYEQYFGPGTRLTVT.

The chain is built from TRBV27 and TRBJ2-2; 8 bases agree with TRBD2. This CDR3 contains 16 residues. With 5 bases clipped from V and 0 bases from J, the junction kept 5 bases outside the gene matches. The germline V gene encodes CDR1 MNHEY and CDR2 SMNVEV (reference sequence). CDR3 sequence reads: CASSPRGGSNTGELFF. The CDR3 DNA follows: TGTGCCAGCAGTCCCCGGGGGGGGTCGAACACCGGGGAGCTGTTTTTT.

The J gene is TRBJ1-1, the V gene TRBV20-1; maybe TRBD1 (5 bases). The CDR3 has 10 amino acids. CDR1 is DFQATT, CDR2 SNEGSKA, per germline (reference sequence). V lost 3 bases to trimming and J lost 11 bases, with 10 bases between them. CDR3: CSARRGEAFF. The CDR3 DNA reads TGCAGTGCTAGGAGGGGTGAGGCTTTCTTT.

This chain connects TRBV15 to TRBJ2-7; D possibly corresponds to TRBD1 (6 bases). V gave up 0 bases and J gave up 5 bases, with 11 bases separating them. The CDR3 covers 14 residues. Germline CDR1 reads LNHNV; CDR2 reads YYDKDF (reference sequence). The CDR3 coding sequence is TGTGCCACCAGCAGAGATCCGCGGACAGACGAGCAGTACTTC. Its translation is CATSRDPRTDEQYF.

The chain joins TRBV5-8 to TRBJ1-2; 10 bases map to TRBD1. CDR1 SGHTS and CDR2 YDEGEE come from the germline V gene. The V and J ends lost 4 bases and 5 bases, in that order; junction bases with no gene match: 5. This CDR3 is 14 amino acids long. The CDR3 coding sequence is TGTGCCAGCAGCCGGACAGGGGGAAGGTATGGCTACACCTTC. It translates to CASSRTGGRYGYTF.

This rearrangement joins TRBV25-1 to TRBJ2-7; D is unclear. This CDR3 contains 14 residues. V was shortened by 6 bases and J by 2 bases, with 14 bases between the two germline ends. The germline V gene has CDR1 MGHDK and CDR2 SYGVNS. The CDR3 DNA sequence: TGTGCCAGCAGCTTATCGGGTCTCCCCTACGAGCAGTACTTC. Translating it yields CASSLSGLPYEQYF.